The T cell receptor (beta chain) described here comes from a study of Ad26.COV2.S vaccination and SARS-CoV-2 variants. In the study overall: Sample donor was a member of the COV1001 Ad26.COV2.S trial arm. By the intramuscular route, Ad26.COV2.S was given once, or twice 56 days apart.

As for treatment: around 19 received Ad26.COV2.S at low or high dose, single or two shots; about 5 received placebo; per-sample allocation not given. All samples were drawn on day 63, counting from the first vaccine or placebo injection. Study-level results: Considerable breadth of spike-specific CD8+ and CD4+ T cell responses has reportedly been documented following vaccination. Assessments of TCR breadth and depth may have underestimated the total T cell responses.

The length of the CDR3 is 17 residues. The germline CDR1 and CDR2 sequences are SGHVS and FQNEAQ. Trimming took 5 bases from V and 6 from J, leaving 23 bases between them. Profiled with immunoSEQ multiplex PCR; TCRdb holds only in-frame clones, not every one. The table includes some 420,000 clones, 85% to 90% detected once. Comments on this clone: What it binds is unknown.

This specimen was peripheral blood, taken in a trial of Ad26.COV2.S vaccine versus placebo. The chain recombines TRBV7-8 with TRBJ1-5, with a tentative D call TRBD1 (6 bases). The source is a person between 18 and 65 years old who received the Ad26.COV2.S COVID-19 vaccine or a placebo. CDR3 loop: CASSGSRTDRLSQPQHF. DNA of the CDR3: TGTGCCAGCAGCGGGAGCCGGACAGACAGACTGAGTCAGCCCCAGCATTTT.